This entry features one TCR beta chain sequence. V was trimmed by 2 bases and J by 1 base, leaving 18 bases between them. The CDR3 covers 19 residues. Germline CDR1 MGHRA, CDR2 YSYEKL. The data originate from a study of blood T cell repertoires in COVID-19. Study at large: Donors in the United States, Italy and Spain gave samples during acute or convalescent COVID-19.

Enrolled through a virtual design, the participants were between roughly 18 and 95 years of age and came from around 25 US areas. Self-reported history from a screening survey and questionnaire set each donor's cohort. Authors' methods: Amplification with reference gene primers provided the estimates of nucleated cell counts. The table came from immunoSEQ multiplex PCR; TCRdb's copy has only in-frame clones and leaves some out. The V and J calls and clone size were taken over from that table, and D and trimming were inferred from the DNA. The sample contains hundreds of thousands of clones, about 86% of which appear only once.

The genes are TRBV4-1 and TRBJ2-6, with D perhaps matching TRBD1 (7 bases). Material: PBMCs or T cells enriched from blood (not recorded which). The clonotype was recovered from a woman aged 40-49 years with acute COVID-19. Here the CDR3 DNA reads TGCGCCAGCAGCCAACGGGGGACAGAAATTTCATCTGGGGCCAACGTCCTGACTTTC. Protein sequence: CASSQRGTEISSGANVLTF.